This T cell receptor (beta chain) was documented in a study of blood T cell repertoires in COVID-19 (dated by TCRdb to about 2020). Study-wide context: The collaborator samples originated in the United States, Italy and Spain and spanned the acute and convalescent phases of COVID-19. The material from the prospective study consisted of cDNA or gDNA derived from T cells, B-cell-depleted T cells, or PBMCs. Subjects who had been exposed to COVID-19, were actively infected with it, or had recovered from it provided the deeply sampled blood TCRbeta repertoires that made up the dataset. The repertoires were made available in a free public database intended to serve as a resource for research on the immune response to SARS-CoV-2. Samples came from the ongoing ImmuneRACE study (first 160 participants) plus 1,254 subjects from 6 global collaborators. A de-identified subject ID, COVID-19 status, age in years and sex were almost always included in the sample metadata. Where available, HLA class I and class II types were taken from metadata supplied by the sample provider and were not determined by assay-based typing. Broad study findings and their caveats: Clinical and demographic metadata were provided uncurated, with the amount varying by source and participant.

About this clone: Its antigen is unknown. No much larger clone is present one base from it, and per-base qualities are unavailable.

Participants in the prospective study were enrolled through a virtual design, were aged roughly 18 to 90 years, and lived in some 24 United States geographic areas. Cohort assignment in the prospective study relied on participant-reported clinical history from a screening survey and a study questionnaire. Recovered participants in ImmuneRACE Cohort 3 were defined as having two consecutive negative NP/OP PCR tests, clearance from a healthcare professional, or resolution of symptoms. In the prospective study, whole blood, serum and a nasopharyngeal or oropharyngeal swab were collected from each participant by mobile phlebotomists. Over an approximately 2-month period, participants in the prospective study had the option of providing additional blood draws and questionnaires. Before DNA extraction, prospective study blood samples were shipped either frozen or at room temperature. The immunoSEQ Assay, a bias-controlled multiplex PCR, was used to amplify TCRbeta CDR3 regions from genomic DNA. The original methods were these. Nucleated cell counts per sample were estimated from amplification of reference gene primers within the assay. Sequence reads were collapsed and filtered to measure the absolute abundance of every unique TCRbeta CDR3 rearrangement. Productive Simpson clonality was computed per sample as the square root of Simpson's diversity index over productive rearrangements. This immuneACCESS table, as held by TCRdb, lists in-frame sequences with V and J called but not all clones. Of the missing ones, under half trace to an unresolved V gene in checked studies; the others have no known cause. The D gene and trimming were derived from the DNA, and the V and J assignments and clone size from that table. The sample table holds approximately 440,000 clones, of which roughly 87% were seen once. The ten largest clones add up to roughly 0.7% of the sample.

From the cysteine up to the phenylalanine, the CDR3 has a length of 16 residues. Of the read, only the CDR3 DNA is kept; its 48 bases are in frame from base 1. CDR1 is given as DFQATT and CDR2 as SNEGSKA, both from the germline V gene (reference sequence). After removal of 3 bases from V and 7 bases from J, the junction retains 14 bases not matched to a gene. Sequencing used PBMCs or T cells enriched from blood (not recorded which). The source is a woman aged 18-30 years who had recovered from COVID-19. The rearrangement joined TRBV20-1 to TRBJ2-1, with 8 bases in between that match TRBD2. The nucleotide sequence reads TGCAGTGCTAGTAGCCCTAGCGGGTACGCTAGGAATGAGCAGTTCTTC. This translates into CSASSPSGYARNEQFF.